This T cell receptor beta chain emerged from a study of neurological immune-mediated disorders. This clonotype was observed a handful of times. As yet, its antigen is unknown. Study-level findings and limits: Among 34 multiple sclerosis patients, 18 had repertoires that phylogenetic grouping placed in one related-CDR3 cluster, a possible signature.

The ends were cut back, 7 bases at V and 0 bases at J, with 16 bases in the middle. CDR1 is SGHVS, CDR2 FNYEAQ, per germline. CDR3 length: 15 amino acids. From 15-18 subjects, over 160 million TCR-beta sequences were obtained in each sequencing run. One entry per CDR3 protein results from TCRdb running MiXCR on the 5' RACE reads. The data show around 30,000 distinct CDR3 sequences, 2.5% seen once. The sample consisted of PBMCs. The receptor was derived from a woman between 50 and 59 years old with multiple sclerosis. The chain is built from TRBV7-6 and TRBJ2-7; tentatively, D is TRBD2 (6 bases). The CDR3 region is CASTPWAGSSYEQYF. CDR3 coding DNA: TGTGCCAGCACCCCTTGGGCGGGGAGCTCCTACGAGCAGTACTTC.